This T cell receptor beta chain was captured by sequencing in a study of T cell repertoires in cytomegalovirus infection. Study results and caveats: Carriers of CMV plus the relevant HLA were identified by cumulative public TCR beta family frequency. HLA-C-restricted TCR beta clonotypes specific for CMV led the ex vivo response.

TCRdb used MiXCR to reprocess the reads, holding one entry per CDR3 protein. The data hold hundreds of thousands of distinct CDR3 sequences, with about a sixth observed a single time. Ten or more counts support this clonotype. Antigen unknown. The source is a human donor in good health (CMV status not recorded). Some clones in this sample may be carry-over from other donors' samples. Sequenced: PBMCs.

The CDR3 DNA reads as TGTGCCAGCAGCTCGTCCGCCGGGAGCAATCAGCCCCAGCATTTT. Its protein is CASSSSAGSNQPQHF. V is TRBV7-8 and J is TRBJ1-5; D unresolved. Trimming took off 4 bases at V and 1 base at J, with 11 bases between the two ends. CDR1 is SGHVS, CDR2 FQNEAQ, per germline. The CDR3 runs to 15 residues.